Each of the 17 T cell receptor beta chains below was sequenced from the same sample in a study of STAT5B mutations in CD4+ large granular lymphocyte leukemia. The method was immunoSEQ multiplex PCR; TCRdb's version includes in-frame clones alone and lacks a portion of them. The profile shows some 29,000 clones, around 78% of them singletons. Sequenced input: CD4+ T cells from blood buffy coats. The receptor set was obtained from a human donor in good health.

This sequence joins TRBV28 and TRBJ1-5; 7 bases are a match to TRBD1. Per germline, CDR1 MDHEN and CDR2 SYDVKM. V lost 7 bases to trimming and J lost 3 bases; unmatched junction nucleotides: 6. The CDR3 has 14 amino acids. This CDR3 is CASKQGGVNQPQHF. Here the CDR3 DNA reads TGTGCCAGCAAGCAGGGGGGCGTCAATCAGCCCCAGCATTTT.

The V and J genes are TRBV5-1 and TRBJ2-1, with D possibly being TRBD1 (6 bases). The ends were cut back, 0 bases at V and 1 base at J, with 8 bases in the middle. The V gene's germline CDR1 is SGHRS and CDR2 YFSETQ. The CDR3 spans 15 residues. The CDR3 spells CASSLGQGSYNEQFF. Written as DNA, the CDR3 is TGCGCCAGCAGCTTGGGGCAGGGGTCCTACAATGAGCAGTTCTTC.

The chain recombines TRBV6-1 with TRBJ2-5; D is unresolved. This CDR3 has 14 amino acids. The germline V gene encodes CDR1 MNHNS and CDR2 SASEGT. Trimming cost V 7 bases and J 3 bases, with 15 bases left between them. The CDR3: CASTHNTAEETQYF. CDR3 coding DNA: TGTGCCAGCACCCACAACACGGCAGAAGAGACCCAGTACTTC.

The chain joins TRBV27 to TRBJ2-3, with a tentative D call TRBD2 (6 bases). Trimming stripped 8 bases from V and 0 bases from J, with 6 bases between. The V gene's germline CDR1 is MNHEY and CDR2 SMNVEV (reference sequence). The CDR3 consists of 12 residues. This chain's CDR3 is CASGTSTDTQYF. The CDR3 DNA follows: TGTGCCAGCGGGACTAGCACAGATACGCAGTATTTT.

The rearrangement links TRBV10-2 to TRBJ2-2; D is undetermined. Per germline, CDR1 WSHSY and CDR2 SAAADI. The CDR3 loop spans 13 amino acids. Trimming removed 7 bases at V and 4 bases at J, with 10 bases between. Here the CDR3 reads CASKLPGTGELFF. CDR3 in DNA: TGCGCCAGCAAACTACCGGGCACCGGGGAGCTGTTTTTT.

This clone was seen a few times. The chain combines TRBV6-5 with TRBJ1-2; D unresolved. The V gene lost 5 bases and the J gene lost 6 bases, with 13 bases spanning the gap. This CDR3 region has 13 residues. Germline V lookup: CDR1 MNHEY, CDR2 SVGAGI. The CDR3: CASSTLALNGYTF. CDR3 sequence (DNA): TGTGCCAGCAGTACCCTGGCCTTAAATGGCTACACCTTC.

The chain employs TRBV6-1 and TRBJ2-1; 9 nucleotides align to TRBD1. This CDR3 contains 13 residues. From germline, CDR1 is MNHNS and CDR2 SASEGT. J gave up 6 bases and V 7 bases, and 4 bases lay outside the gene matches. CDR3 residues: CASTRGQGNEQFF. The CDR3, as DNA: TGTGCCAGCACCAGGGGACAGGGCAATGAGCAGTTCTTC.

The chain has TRBV7-5 and TRBJ2-1; the table's D gene call, TRBD1, was not cross checked with the DNA. TRBV7-5 is a recognized pseudogene. The CDR3 length is 18 residues. The CDR3 DNA sequence: TGTGTCACCAGAATCAGGGGGCGGCAGGTCGGGGTCTACAATGAGCAGTTCTTC. Translating gives CVTRIRGRQVGVYNEQFF.

The table lists this clone with a count of one. The rearrangement uses TRBV5-8 and TRBJ2-3, with D perhaps TRBD1 (5 bases). From germline, CDR1 is SGHTS and CDR2 YDEGEE. Trimming shortened V by 10 bases and J by 1 base, and 13 bases separated the two germline ends. The CDR3 has 13 residues. This chain's CDR3 is CAAGLGGTDTQYF. The DNA for the CDR3 is TGTGCCGCAGGCCTAGGGGGCACAGATACGCAGTATTTT.

This chain joins TRBV6-1 and TRBJ1-6, with 7 positions matching TRBD1. CDR3 length equals 15 residues. Looked up from germline, CDR1 is MNHNS and CDR2 is SASEGT. Germline trimming cut 4 bases from V and 7 bases from J; bases unmatched to any gene: 7. The chain's CDR3 is CASSVTGEGNSPLHF. In DNA form, the CDR3 reads TGTGCCAGCAGTGTCACAGGGGAGGGCAATTCACCCCTCCACTTT.

This rearrangement joins TRBV9 to TRBJ2-2, with a possible D match to TRBD1 (5 bases). Germline V CDR1 and CDR2: SGDLS, YYNGEE. The CDR3 loop spans 15 amino acids. The V and J ends lost 3 bases and 3 bases respectively, with 12 bases between them. The CDR3 nucleotides are TGTGCCAGCAGCGCCCCAGACAGCTACACCGGGGAGCTGTTTTTT. It codes for CASSAPDSYTGELFF.

The chain joins TRBV5-1 to TRBJ1-2; D remains unclear. The V end was cut by 4 bases, the J end by 0 bases, with 13 bases between. From germline, CDR1 is SGHRS and CDR2 YFSETQ. The CDR3 covers 15 residues. DNA for the CDR3: TGCGCCAGCAGCCCCGACGAAAACGCTAACTATGGCTACACCTTC. As protein: CASSPDENANYGYTF.

CDR3: CASRPGTSGTDTQYF. CDR3 DNA sequence: TGTGCCAGCAGGCCCGGGACTAGCGGCACAGATACGCAGTATTTT. The chain employs TRBV2 and TRBJ2-3; 10 nucleotides align to TRBD2. Germline CDR1 is SNHLY and CDR2 is FYNNEI. V lost 6 bases and J lost 1; bases outside the gene matches: 4. The length of the CDR3 is 15 residues.

V usage is TRBV7-2 and J usage is TRBJ2-7, with 13 bases fitting TRBD2. Germline values: CDR1 SGHTA, CDR2 FQGNSA. The trim removed 6 bases at V and 5 bases at J, leaving 4 bases unmatched. This CDR3 region has 14 residues. CDR3 sequence: CASSTSGGAHEQYV. Written as DNA, the CDR3 is TGTGCCAGCAGTACTAGCGGGGGGGCCCACGAGCAGTACGTC.

The chain recombines TRBV28 with TRBJ2-3; no clear D. The CDR3 is 12 residues long. V was shortened by 6 bases and J by 7 bases, with 11 bases between the two germline ends. Germline values: CDR1 MDHEN, CDR2 SYDVKM. Here the CDR3 reads CASRAPRNTQYF. CDR3 coding DNA: TGTGCCAGCAGGGCCCCGAGAAATACGCAGTATTTT.

Only a few counts were recorded for this clone. DNA for the CDR3: TGTGCCATCAGTGAGTCGGGAGGAGAGACCCAGTACTTC. This codes for CAISESGGETQYF. V gene TRBV10-3 combines with J gene TRBJ2-5; TRBD2 might be the D (6 bases). Trimming removed 0 bases at V and 4 bases at J, with 6 bases between. This CDR3 has 13 residues. In germline, CDR1 is ENHRY, CDR2 SYGVKD.

The rearrangement links TRBV5-4 to TRBJ2-5; TRBD2 matches at 7 bases. V dropped 0 bases and J dropped 5; count of bases not matched to a gene: 7. The CDR3 is 15 residues long. The V gene's germline CDR1 is SGHNT and CDR2 YYREEE (reference sequence). The CDR3 loop reads CASSLGLGLGETQYF. The CDR3 nucleotides are TGTGCCAGCAGCTTGGGTCTAGGACTAGGTGAGACCCAGTACTTC.